This entry lists 4 T cell receptor beta chains sequenced from one sample in a study of cytomegalovirus exposure and HLA in healthy donors. The study ran its PCR with 60 Vbeta and 13 Jbeta primers. TCRdb keeps only in-frame clones here, not all; method: immunoSEQ multiplex PCR. The sample carries tens of thousands of clones, roughly 77% recorded once. The specimen sequenced was PBMCs. The receptors shown here come from a woman aged 40 to 50 in good health and CMV-seropositive.

This rearrangement joins TRBV13 to TRBJ1-1; TRBD1 matches 8 bases. V trimming: 7 bases; J trimming: 8 bases; junction bases outside the gene matches: 9. Germline V gene sequence: CDR1 PRHDT, CDR2 FYEKMQ (reference sequence). CDR3 length: 13 residues. CDR3 nucleotides: TGTGCCAGCACCCAACGGACAGGGACAGAAGCTTTCTTT. It codes for CASTQRTGTEAFF.

This clone was seen just once. V and J are TRBV29-1 and TRBJ1-1, with D possibly being TRBD1 (5 bases). Germline V gives CDR1 SQVTM, CDR2 ANQGSEA. Trimming cost V 5 bases and J 6 bases, with 13 bases left between them. The length of the CDR3 is 12 residues. The chain's CDR3 is CSVKGVAPEAFF. DNA for the CDR3: TGCAGCGTTAAAGGGGTAGCCCCTGAAGCTTTCTTT.

The chain has TRBV18 and TRBJ2-6, with TRBD2 identical over 14 bases. V lost 2 bases and J lost 3; bases outside the gene matches: 9. The germline V gene encodes CDR1 KGHSH and CDR2 LQKENI. The CDR3 extends over 20 amino acids. As DNA, the CDR3 is TGTGCCAGCTCACCAAATAGGACTAGCGGGAGGACTAATGGGGCCAACGTCCTGACTTTC. Its protein is CASSPNRTSGRTNGANVLTF.

This clone has just a few counts. The gene calls are TRBV2 and TRBJ1-1; D gene uncertain. Trimming removed 8 bases from V and 0 bases from J, with 13 bases in between. This CDR3 region has 14 residues. The germline CDR1 and CDR2 sequences are SNHLY and FYNNEI. The CDR3 coding sequence is TGTGCCAGCGGCCGGGGTGTCATGAACACTGAAGCTTTCTTT. It yields the protein CASGRGVMNTEAFF.